The TCR beta chain under discussion was sequenced for a study of cytomegalovirus exposure and HLA in healthy donors. General study points: TCR beta sequences reportedly predicted most subjects' HLA-A and HLA-B alleles accurately. For TCR beta chains, V- and J-gene trimming was later linked to a missense DCLRE1C variant. In an earlier analysis, about 87% or about 30%: the productive usage of most TCR beta V segments.

V dropped 4 bases and J dropped 4; count of bases not matched to a gene: 7. Germline assignment: CDR1 SGHTA and CDR2 FQGNSA. The CDR3 is made up of 16 amino acids. A word on this clone: What it binds is unknown.

This PCR relied on a set of 60 Vbeta primers and 13 Jbeta primers. The assay was immunoSEQ multiplex PCR, and TCRdb's table has in-frame clones only and misses some. Of 95,000 to 110,000 clones listed, 73% are singletons. This sequence was found in a man aged 30 to 39 in good health and CMV-seronegative. The chain joins TRBV7-2 to TRBJ2-1, with TRBD2 matching 10 bases. The sequenced sample consisted of PBMCs. The DNA of the CDR3 is TGTGCCAGCAGCTATTTAGCGGGGGGCACTTACAATGAGCAGTTCTTC. Translation: CASSYLAGGTYNEQFF.